The rows below give T cell receptor beta chains drawn from one sample of a study of blood T cell repertoires in COVID-19. The method was immunoSEQ multiplex PCR; TCRdb's version includes in-frame clones alone and lacks a portion of them. Among around 300,000 clones, approximately 86% were seen once, and the ten largest hold around 2.1%. Source material: peripheral blood. These receptors were taken from a woman aged 30 to 39 who had recovered from COVID-19. CDR3s include the opening cysteine and the closing phenylalanine or tryptophan. The order of the fields is clone size, J gene, D gene, V gene, CDR3 DNA, CDR3 protein. The D gene is left open where the match is weak. Clone size, where shown, is once, few, many, or a class for clones that have expanded.

size: NA
J: TRBJ1-5
D: NA
V: TRBV27
DNA: TGTGCCAGCAGTTTATCCGGAGGGAATCAGCCCCAGCATTTT
CDR3: CASSLSGGNQPQHF

size: NA
J: TRBJ2-7
D: NA
V: TRBV5-6
DNA: TGTGCCAGCAGCTATCCGCTGACACCCTCCTACGAGCAGTACTTC
CDR3: CASSYPLTPSYEQYF

size: NA
J: TRBJ1-4
D: NA
V: TRBV6-5
DNA: TGTGCCAGCAGTTACTCAGGGAGCGGAAGTGAAAAACTGTTTTTT
CDR3: CASSYSGSGSEKLFF

size: once
J: TRBJ2-2
D: TRBD2
V: TRBV19
DNA: TGTGCCAGTAGACTCACCTCCACTAGCGCGGCTATCGGGGAGCTGTTTTTT
CDR3: CASRLTSTSAAIGELFF

size: NA
J: TRBJ2-3
D: NA
V: TRBV27
DNA: TGTGCCAGCAGTCCTATCGGGGCAGGGGGCACAGATACGCAGTATTTT
CDR3: CASSPIGAGGTDTQYF

size: NA
J: TRBJ1-1
D: NA
V: TRBV4-2
DNA: TGTGCCAGCAGCCAAGATGTGGGGGAGGGGGCTTTCTTT
CDR3: CASSQDVGEGAFF

size: NA
J: TRBJ1-1
D: TRBD1
V: TRBV6-1
DNA: TGTGCCAGCAGTGAACAAGGGGGCGGCACTGAAGCTTTCTTT
CDR3: CASSEQGGGTEAFF

size: NA
J: TRBJ2-5
D: NA
V: TRBV7-2
DNA: TGTGCCAGCAGGAGTTGGGGGGGCGAAGAGACCCAGTACTTC
CDR3: CASRSWGGEETQYF

size: NA
J: TRBJ2-3
D: TRBD1
V: TRBV7-2
DNA: TGTGCCAGCAGCTTAAGGGGACAGGGCTCAGATACGCAGTATTTT
CDR3: CASSLRGQGSDTQYF

size: NA
J: TRBJ2-7
D: TRBD1
V: TRBV5-5
DNA: TGTGCCAGCGCGGGACAGGGGGGCAACGAGCAGTACTTC
CDR3: CASAGQGGNEQYF

size: NA
J: TRBJ2-3
D: NA
V: TRBV10-3
DNA: TGTGCCATCAGTGATCGGCGGGGCGGCACAGATACGCAGTATTTT
CDR3: CAISDRRGGTDTQYF

size: NA
J: TRBJ2-1
D: TRBD2
V: TRBV4-1
DNA: TGCGCCAGCAGCCAAGTCGGTTGGAGCGCGGGGGGCGATGAGCAGTTCTTC
CDR3: CASSQVGWSAGGDEQFF

size: NA
J: TRBJ1-5
D: NA
V: TRBV7-2
DNA: TGTGCCAGCAGCGTAAGAGGCAATCAGCCCCAGCATTTT
CDR3: CASSVRGNQPQHF

size: few
J: TRBJ1-1
D: TRBD1
V: TRBV6-1
DNA: TGTGCCAGCAGTGAAGGGTCAGGGGGCACTGAAGCTTTCTTT
CDR3: CASSEGSGGTEAFF

size: NA
J: TRBJ2-7
D: TRBD1
V: TRBV5-6
DNA: TGTGCCAGCAGCTTGGAGGATGGACAGGGGGCTTCCTACGAGCAGTACTTC
CDR3: CASSLEDGQGASYEQYF

size: NA
J: TRBJ1-1
D: NA
V: TRBV6-5
DNA: TGTGCCAGCAGTTACTCTTATGAGGGGGACACTGAAGCTTTCTTT
CDR3: CASSYSYEGDTEAFF

size: few
J: TRBJ1-5
D: NA
V: TRBV28
DNA: TGTGCCAGCAGTGAGATTGGACAGTTGTATAGCAATCAGCCCCAGCATTTT
CDR3: CASSEIGQLYSNQPQHF

size: NA
J: TRBJ1-5
D: NA
V: TRBV14
DNA: TGTGCCAGCAGCCCGACAGGCGGAAGCAATCAGCCCCAGCATTTT
CDR3: CASSPTGGSNQPQHF

size: few
J: TRBJ1-1
D: TRBD1
V: TRBV20-1
DNA: TGCAGTGCTAGTCGGACAGGGCTAGCTTTCTTT
CDR3: CSASRTGLAFF

size: NA
J: TRBJ2-1
D: TRBD2
V: TRBV19
DNA: TGTGCCACTAGCGCGATAGCGGGCAATGAGCAGTTCTTC
CDR3: CATSAIAGNEQFF

size: NA
J: TRBJ1-3
D: NA
V: TRBV24-1
DNA: TGTGCCTCACAGGGCTCTGGAAACACCATATATTTT
CDR3: CASQGSGNTIYF

size: NA
J: TRBJ2-7
D: NA
V: TRBV18
DNA: TGTGCCAGCTCCCTAGCCGAGGGAGGCGAGCAGTACTTC
CDR3: CASSLAEGGEQYF

size: NA
J: TRBJ2-7
D: TRBD1
V: TRBV19
DNA: TGTGCCAGTAGCCCCACCGGACAGGCGGCCTACGAGCAGTACTTC
CDR3: CASSPTGQAAYEQYF

size: NA
J: TRBJ2-1
D: NA
V: TRBV27
DNA: TGTGCCAGCAGTTTCTCGGGGTACAATGAGCAGTTCTTC
CDR3: CASSFSGYNEQFF

size: NA
J: TRBJ2-1
D: TRBD2
V: TRBV19
DNA: TGTGCCAGTGGGACTAGCGGGGGGAATGAGCAGTTCTTC
CDR3: CASGTSGGNEQFF

size: NA
J: TRBJ1-1
D: NA
V: TRBV19
DNA: TGTGCCAGTTGGGCGGGGACTGAAGCTTTCTTT
CDR3: CASWAGTEAFF

size: NA
J: TRBJ2-5
D: NA
V: TRBV6-5
DNA: TGTGCCAGCAGTACCGGGGGAGGAGAGACCCAGTACTTC
CDR3: CASSTGGGETQYF

size: NA
J: TRBJ2-2
D: NA
V: TRBV7-2
DNA: TGTGCCAGCAGCTTAATGGGGGGTAACACCGGGGAGCTGTTTTTT
CDR3: CASSLMGGNTGELFF

size: few
J: TRBJ1-1
D: TRBD1
V: TRBV28
DNA: TGTGCCAGCGGCAGGCCCGGGACAGGGGGCGGTAACACTGAAGCTTTCTTT
CDR3: CASGRPGTGGGNTEAFF

size: NA
J: TRBJ1-6
D: TRBD1
V: TRBV28
DNA: TGTGCCAGCTTACTGGGGCAGGGGGGTTCACCCCTCCACTTT
CDR3: CASLLGQGGSPLHF

size: NA
J: TRBJ1-3
D: TRBD1
V: TRBV14
DNA: TGTGCCAGCAGCCCAGGACAGGGTAACATCATATATTTT
CDR3: CASSPGQGNIIYF

size: NA
J: TRBJ1-5
D: TRBD1
V: TRBV12-3/TRBV12-4
DNA: TGTGCCAGCAGTGCCACAGGGGGTTCGGCCCAGCATTTT
CDR3: CASSATGGSAQHF

size: NA
J: TRBJ2-7
D: TRBD1
V: TRBV18
DNA: TGTGCCAGCTCAGCCCTCGAGGGGGCCTCCTACGAGCAGTACTTC
CDR3: CASSALEGASYEQYF

size: NA
J: TRBJ1-2
D: NA
V: TRBV10-1
DNA: TGCGCCAGCAGTGGACAGGACGGCTATGGCTACACCTTC
CDR3: CASSGQDGYGYTF

size: NA
J: TRBJ2-3
D: TRBD2
V: TRBV7-2
DNA: TGTGCCAGCAGCTTTGAGAGACTAGCGGAGTGGGATACGCAGTATTTT
CDR3: CASSFERLAEWDTQYF

size: NA
J: TRBJ1-1
D: NA
V: TRBV3-1/TRBV3-2
DNA: TGTGCCAGCAGCCCGGGGGGCGCGAGCACTGAAGCTTTCTTT
CDR3: CASSPGGASTEAFF

size: NA
J: TRBJ1-2
D: TRBD1
V: TRBV19
DNA: TGTGCCAGTAGTCCCGACAGGGCTTCCTATGGCTACACCTTC
CDR3: CASSPDRASYGYTF

size: NA
J: TRBJ2-7
D: TRBD1
V: TRBV28
DNA: TGTGCCAGCAGTTTCTATGGGGACAGCACCTACGAGCAGTACTTC
CDR3: CASSFYGDSTYEQYF

size: few
J: TRBJ2-7
D: TRBD1
V: TRBV5-6
DNA: TGTGCCAGCAGTTCCGGGACAGGGTTTATATACGAGCAGTACTTC
CDR3: CASSSGTGFIYEQYF

size: NA
J: TRBJ2-5
D: NA
V: TRBV29-1
DNA: TGCAGCGTCCGACCGGGACTCCCTGGGGTTGAGACCCAGTACTTC
CDR3: CSVRPGLPGVETQYF

size: NA
J: TRBJ1-2
D: NA
V: TRBV28
DNA: TGTGCCAGCAGTGACAGCCCCCCGGGAGGTGGCTACACCTTC
CDR3: CASSDSPPGGGYTF

size: few
J: TRBJ1-2
D: NA
V: TRBV29-1
DNA: TGCAGCGTCTCCTCGGCAGGTGGCTACACCTTC
CDR3: CSVSSAGGYTF

size: NA
J: TRBJ1-2
D: TRBD1
V: TRBV5-5
DNA: TGTGCCAGCAGCCGGGACAGGGCCTATGGCTACACCTTC
CDR3: CASSRDRAYGYTF

size: NA
J: TRBJ2-6
D: NA
V: TRBV7-9
DNA: TGTGCCAGCAGCTTAGTCAGGGATAACGTCCTGACTTTC
CDR3: CASSLVRDNVLTF

size: NA
J: TRBJ2-3
D: NA
V: TRBV4-3
DNA: TGCGCCAGCAGCCAAGATCGCTGGTCTAGCCAGTATTTT
CDR3: CASSQDRWSSQYF

size: few
J: TRBJ1-1
D: TRBD1
V: TRBV30
DNA: TGTGCCTGGGACAGGGCGAGGGCTGAAGCTTTCTTT
CDR3: CAWDRARAEAFF

size: NA
J: TRBJ2-7
D: NA
V: TRBV5-6
DNA: TGTGCCAGCAGCTTGGCTGGCCAGGGTATTTCCTACGAGCAGTACTTC
CDR3: CASSLAGQGISYEQYF

size: NA
J: TRBJ2-7
D: NA
V: TRBV3-1/TRBV3-2
DNA: TGTGCCAGCAGCGCGAGGGACGAGCAGTACTTC
CDR3: CASSARDEQYF

size: once
J: TRBJ2-1
D: TRBD2
V: TRBV19
DNA: TGTGCCAGTAGAATGGGGGGAGGGTACAATGAGCAGTTCTTC
CDR3: CASRMGGGYNEQFF

size: NA
J: TRBJ2-5
D: TRBD1
V: TRBV7-7
DNA: TGTGCTAGCAGCCGGACAGGGGTTACTTCGGAGACCCAGTACTTC
CDR3: CASSRTGVTSETQYF

size: NA
J: TRBJ1-5
D: NA
V: TRBV4-1
DNA: TGCGCCAGCAGCCAAGACCAGGGAGGGCAGCCCCAGCATTTT
CDR3: CASSQDQGGQPQHF

size: NA
J: TRBJ1-2
D: TRBD1
V: TRBV5-8
DNA: TGTGCCAGCAGCTTGTTAACTTCGGGACAGGGGGGCTATGGCTACACCTTC
CDR3: CASSLLTSGQGGYGYTF

size: NA
J: TRBJ1-6
D: NA
V: TRBV6-5
DNA: TGTGCCAGCCTTATTAATTCACCCCTCCACTTT
CDR3: CASLINSPLHF

size: NA
J: TRBJ2-2
D: TRBD2
V: TRBV5-6
DNA: TGTGCCAGCAGCTTTTTACTAGCGGGAGACACCGGGGAGCTGTTTTTT
CDR3: CASSFLLAGDTGELFF

size: NA
J: TRBJ1-5
D: TRBD1
V: TRBV15
DNA: TGTGCCACCAGGAGGGACAGGGCAGAAGGACAGCCCCAGCATTTT
CDR3: CATRRDRAEGQPQHF

size: NA
J: TRBJ2-3
D: NA
V: TRBV14
DNA: TGTGCCAGCAGCTCACAGGGACCAGATACGCAGTATTTT
CDR3: CASSSQGPDTQYF

size: NA
J: TRBJ2-7
D: NA
V: TRBV27
DNA: TGTGCCAGCAGTTGGACTGCCAGCTCCTACGAGCAGTACTTC
CDR3: CASSWTASSYEQYF